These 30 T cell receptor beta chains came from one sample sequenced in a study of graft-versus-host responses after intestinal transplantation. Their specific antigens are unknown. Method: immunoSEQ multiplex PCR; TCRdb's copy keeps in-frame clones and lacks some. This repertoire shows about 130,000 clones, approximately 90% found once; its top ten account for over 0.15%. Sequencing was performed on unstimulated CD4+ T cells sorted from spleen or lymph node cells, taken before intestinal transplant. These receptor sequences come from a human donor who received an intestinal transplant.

In DNA, the CDR3 is TGCGCCAGCAGCCTCGGGGGGAAAACCTACAATGAGCAGTTCTTC. Protein product: CASSLGGKTYNEQFF. V is TRBV5-1 and J is TRBJ2-1; 7 bases line up with TRBD2. The trim removed 4 bases at V and 2 bases at J, leaving 6 bases unmatched. This CDR3 is built from 15 residues. CDR1 and CDR2 from the germline V gene are SGHRS and YFSETQ.

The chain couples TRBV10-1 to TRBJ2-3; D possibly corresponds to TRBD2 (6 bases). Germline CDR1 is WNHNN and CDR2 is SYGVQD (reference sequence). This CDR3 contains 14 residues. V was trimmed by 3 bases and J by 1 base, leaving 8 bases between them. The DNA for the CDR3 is TGCGCCAGCAGTGAAGGGACTGGCACAGATACGCAGTATTTT. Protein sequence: CASSEGTGTDTQYF.

CDR3 in DNA: TGCGCCAGCAGTCAACTACAATATATGGACTATGGCTACACCTTC. Translation gives CASSQLQYMDYGYTF. The chain combines TRBV23-1 with TRBJ1-2; D not resolved. TRBV23-1 is assigned to the ORF class and has an uncertain function. Deletions cut 2 bases from V and 3 bases from J, with 13 bases between. The CDR3 has 15 residues.

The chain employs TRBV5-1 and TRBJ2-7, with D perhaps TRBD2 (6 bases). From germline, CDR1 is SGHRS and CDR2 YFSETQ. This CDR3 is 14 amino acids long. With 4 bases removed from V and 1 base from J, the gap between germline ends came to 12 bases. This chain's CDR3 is CASSAGTVSYEQYF. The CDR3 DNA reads TGCGCCAGCAGCGCTGGGACTGTTTCCTACGAGCAGTACTTC.

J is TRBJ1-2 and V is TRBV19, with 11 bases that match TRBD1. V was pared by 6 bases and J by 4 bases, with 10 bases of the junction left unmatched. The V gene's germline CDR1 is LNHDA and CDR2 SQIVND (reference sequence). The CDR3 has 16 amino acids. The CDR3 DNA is TGTGCCAGTAGCCCTTCCGGGACAGGGGGATCCTATGGCTACACCTTC. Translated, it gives CASSPSGTGGSYGYTF.

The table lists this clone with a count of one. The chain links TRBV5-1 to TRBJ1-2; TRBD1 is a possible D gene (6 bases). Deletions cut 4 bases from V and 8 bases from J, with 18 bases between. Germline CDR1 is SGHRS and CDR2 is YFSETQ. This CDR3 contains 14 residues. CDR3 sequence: CASSPEWDIGGYTF. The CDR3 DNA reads TGCGCCAGCAGCCCCGAATGGGACATTGGGGGCTACACCTTC.

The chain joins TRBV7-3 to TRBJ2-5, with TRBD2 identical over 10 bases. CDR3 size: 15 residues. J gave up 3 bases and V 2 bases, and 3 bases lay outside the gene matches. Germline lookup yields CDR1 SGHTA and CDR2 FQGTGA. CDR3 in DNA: TGTGCCAGCAGCTTATCCGGACTAGCGGAAGAGACCCAGTACTTC. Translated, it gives CASSLSGLAEETQYF.

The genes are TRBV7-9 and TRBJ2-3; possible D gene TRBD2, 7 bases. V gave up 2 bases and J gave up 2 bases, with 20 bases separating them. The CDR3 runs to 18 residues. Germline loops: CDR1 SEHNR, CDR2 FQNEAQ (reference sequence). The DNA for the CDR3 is TGTGCCAGCAGCTTATCGGGATGGGAGGGGGTGTTCACAGATACGCAGTATTTT. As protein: CASSLSGWEGVFTDTQYF.

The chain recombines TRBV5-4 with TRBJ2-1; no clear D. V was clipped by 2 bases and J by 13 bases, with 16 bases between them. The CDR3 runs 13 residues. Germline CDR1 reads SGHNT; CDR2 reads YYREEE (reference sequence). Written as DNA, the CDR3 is TGTGCCAGCAGCTTTACGGATAGCCGCCCTCAGTTCTTC. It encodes CASSFTDSRPQFF. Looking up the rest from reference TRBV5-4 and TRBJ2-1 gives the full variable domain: ETGVTQSPTHLIKTRGQQVTLRCSSQSGHNTVSWYQQALGQGPQFIFQYYREEENGRGNFPPRFSGLQFPNYSSELNVNALELDDSALYLCASSFTDSRPQFFGPGTRLTVL.

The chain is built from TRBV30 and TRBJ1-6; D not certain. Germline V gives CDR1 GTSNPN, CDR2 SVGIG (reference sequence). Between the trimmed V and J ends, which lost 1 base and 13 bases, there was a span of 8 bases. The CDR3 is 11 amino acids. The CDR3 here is CAWSDSRPLHF. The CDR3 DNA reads TGTGCCTGGAGTGATTCGCGGCCCCTCCACTTT.

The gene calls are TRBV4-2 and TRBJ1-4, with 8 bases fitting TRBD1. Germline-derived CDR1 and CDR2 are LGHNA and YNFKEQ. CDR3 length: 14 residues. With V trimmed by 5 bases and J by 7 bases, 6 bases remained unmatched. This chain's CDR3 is CASSSPGGGEKLFF. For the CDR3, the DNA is TGTGCCAGCAGCAGCCCAGGGGGCGGTGAAAAACTGTTTTTT.

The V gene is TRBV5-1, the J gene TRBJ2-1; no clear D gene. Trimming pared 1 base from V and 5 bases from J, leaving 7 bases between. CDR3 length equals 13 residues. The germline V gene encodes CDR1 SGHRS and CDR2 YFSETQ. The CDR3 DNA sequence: TGCGCCAGCAGCTTGTCCGTAGACAATGAGCAGTTCTTC. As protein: CASSLSVDNEQFF.

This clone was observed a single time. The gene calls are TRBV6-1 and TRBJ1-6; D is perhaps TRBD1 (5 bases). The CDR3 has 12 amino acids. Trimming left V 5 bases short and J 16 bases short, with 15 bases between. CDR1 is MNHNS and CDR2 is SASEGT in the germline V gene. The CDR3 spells CASSNYPGPLHF. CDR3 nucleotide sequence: TGTGCCAGCAGTAACTATCCAGGGCCTCTCCACTTT.

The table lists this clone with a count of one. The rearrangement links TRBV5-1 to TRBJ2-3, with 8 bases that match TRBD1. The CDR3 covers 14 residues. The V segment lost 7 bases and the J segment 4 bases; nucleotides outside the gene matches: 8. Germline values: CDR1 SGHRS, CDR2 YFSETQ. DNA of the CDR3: TGCGCCAGCCACTCCAGGGGGCGCTCAGATACGCAGTATTTT. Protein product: CASHSRGRSDTQYF.

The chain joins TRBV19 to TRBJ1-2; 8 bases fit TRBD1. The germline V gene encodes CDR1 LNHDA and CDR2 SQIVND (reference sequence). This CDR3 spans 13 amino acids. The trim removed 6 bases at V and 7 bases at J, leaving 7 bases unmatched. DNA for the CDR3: TGTGCCAGTAGGGGGACAGGCGGGCCTGGCTACACCTTC. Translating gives CASRGTGGPGYTF.

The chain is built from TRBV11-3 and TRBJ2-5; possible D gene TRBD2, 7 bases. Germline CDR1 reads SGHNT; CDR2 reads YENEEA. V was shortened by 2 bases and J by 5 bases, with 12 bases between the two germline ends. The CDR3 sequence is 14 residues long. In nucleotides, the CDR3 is TGTGCCAGCAGCTTAAGGGGGGGCTCGGAGACCCAGTACTTC. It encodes CASSLRGGSETQYF.

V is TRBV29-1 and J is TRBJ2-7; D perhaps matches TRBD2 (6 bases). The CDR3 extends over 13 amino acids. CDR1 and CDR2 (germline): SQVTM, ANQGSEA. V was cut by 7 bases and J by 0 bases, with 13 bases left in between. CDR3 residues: CSGGDFDSYEQYF. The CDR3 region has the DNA TGCAGCGGGGGGGACTTCGACTCCTACGAGCAGTACTTC.

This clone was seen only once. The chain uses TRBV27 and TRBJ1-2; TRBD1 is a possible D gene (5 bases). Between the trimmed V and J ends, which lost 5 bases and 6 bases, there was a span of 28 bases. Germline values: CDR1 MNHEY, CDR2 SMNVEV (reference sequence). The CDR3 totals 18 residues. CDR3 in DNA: TGTGCCAGCAGTCCGCCAATTACTCGGGGCAGGAATACAGATGGCTACACCTTC. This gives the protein CASSPPITRGRNTDGYTF.

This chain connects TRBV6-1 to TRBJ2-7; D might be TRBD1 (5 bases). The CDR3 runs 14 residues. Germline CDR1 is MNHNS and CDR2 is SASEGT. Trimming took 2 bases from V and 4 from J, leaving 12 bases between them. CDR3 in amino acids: CASSEPERGYEQYF. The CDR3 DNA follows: TGTGCCAGCAGTGAACCGGAAAGGGGATACGAGCAGTACTTC.

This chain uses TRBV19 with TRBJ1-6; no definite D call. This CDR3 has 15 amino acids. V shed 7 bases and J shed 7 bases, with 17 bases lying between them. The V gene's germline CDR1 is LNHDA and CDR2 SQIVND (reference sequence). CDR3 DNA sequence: TGTGCCAGTAAGGGCGGCGGACTGTTGAATTCACCCCTCCACTTT. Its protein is CASKGGGLLNSPLHF.

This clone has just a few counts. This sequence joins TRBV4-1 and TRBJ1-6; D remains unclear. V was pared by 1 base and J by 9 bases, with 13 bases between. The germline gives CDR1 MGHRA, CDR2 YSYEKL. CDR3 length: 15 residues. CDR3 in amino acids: CASSQGRATGSPLHF. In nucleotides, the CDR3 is TGCGCCAGCAGCCAAGGGAGGGCCACGGGTTCACCCCTCCACTTT.

The CDR3 coding sequence is TGTGCCAGCAGTGAATGGGGGAACACTGAAGCTTTCTTT. Residues: CASSEWGNTEAFF. The chain uses TRBV2 and TRBJ1-1, with D unclear. The V end lost 2 bases, the J end lost 1 base, and 5 bases lay between the germline ends. This CDR3 comprises 13 residues. Germline V gene sequence: CDR1 SNHLY, CDR2 FYNNEI. Based on the CDR3 plus reference TRBV2 and TRBJ1-1, the full variable domain is EPEVTQTPSHQVTQMGQEVILRCVPISNHLYFYWYRQILGQKVEFLVSFYNNEISEKSEIFDDQFSVERPDGSNFTLKIRSTKLEDSAMYFCASSEWGNTEAFFGQGTRLTVV.

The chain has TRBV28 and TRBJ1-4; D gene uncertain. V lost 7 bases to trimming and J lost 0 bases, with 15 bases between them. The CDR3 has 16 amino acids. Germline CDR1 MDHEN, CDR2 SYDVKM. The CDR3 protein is CASTGSAGATNEKLFF. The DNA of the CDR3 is TGTGCCAGCACCGGATCAGCGGGTGCAACTAATGAAAAACTGTTTTTT. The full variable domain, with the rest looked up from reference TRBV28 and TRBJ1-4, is DVKVTQSSRYLVKRTGEKVFLECVQDMDHENMFWYRQDPGLGLRLIYFSYDVKMKEKGDIPEGYSVSREKKERFSLILESASTNQTSMYLCASTGSAGATNEKLFFGSGTQLSVL.

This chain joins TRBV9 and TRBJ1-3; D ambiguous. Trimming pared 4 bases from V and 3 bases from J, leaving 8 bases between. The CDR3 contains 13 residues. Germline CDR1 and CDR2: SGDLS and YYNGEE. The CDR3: CASSPGGGNTIYF. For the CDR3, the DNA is TGTGCCAGCAGCCCAGGCGGTGGAAACACCATATATTTT.

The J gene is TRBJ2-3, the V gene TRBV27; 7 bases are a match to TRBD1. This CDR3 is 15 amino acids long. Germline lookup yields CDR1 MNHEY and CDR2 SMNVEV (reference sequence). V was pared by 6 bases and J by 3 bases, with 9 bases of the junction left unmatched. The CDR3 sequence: CASSARQGETDTQYF. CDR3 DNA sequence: TGTGCCAGCAGCGCCAGACAGGGTGAAACAGATACGCAGTATTTT.

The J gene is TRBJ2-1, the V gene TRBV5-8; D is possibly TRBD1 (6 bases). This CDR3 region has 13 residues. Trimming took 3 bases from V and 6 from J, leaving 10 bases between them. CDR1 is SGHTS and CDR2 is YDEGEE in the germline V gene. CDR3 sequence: CASSYPTGNEQFF. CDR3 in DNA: TGTGCCAGCAGCTATCCGACAGGCAATGAGCAGTTCTTC.

The CDR3 sequence: CASSSPGQGSWSSYNEQFF. The CDR3 coding sequence is TGTGCCAGTAGCAGTCCGGGACAGGGTTCGTGGAGCTCCTACAATGAGCAGTTCTTC. The chain carries TRBV19 and TRBJ2-1, with 9 bases fitting TRBD1. V lost 6 bases and J lost 0; bases outside the gene matches: 15. The germline V gene has CDR1 LNHDA and CDR2 SQIVND (reference sequence). The CDR3 has 19 amino acids.

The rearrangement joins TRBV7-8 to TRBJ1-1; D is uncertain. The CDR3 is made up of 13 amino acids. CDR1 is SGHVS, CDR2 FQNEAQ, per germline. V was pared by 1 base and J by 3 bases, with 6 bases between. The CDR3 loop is CASSLGVDTEAFF. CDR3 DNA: TGTGCCAGCAGCTTAGGGGTGGACACTGAAGCTTTCTTT.

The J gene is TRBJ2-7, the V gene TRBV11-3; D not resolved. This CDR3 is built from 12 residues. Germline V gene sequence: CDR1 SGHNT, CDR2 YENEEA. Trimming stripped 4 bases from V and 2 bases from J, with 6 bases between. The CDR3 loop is CASSSDPYEQYF. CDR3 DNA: TGTGCCAGCAGCTCGGACCCCTACGAGCAGTACTTC.

The CDR3 reads CATCWGGPNQPQHF. CDR3 coding DNA: TGTGCCACGTGTTGGGGAGGCCCCAATCAGCCCCAGCATTTT. V and J are TRBV6-1 and TRBJ1-5; no clear D gene. The CDR3 extends over 14 amino acids. Trimming left V 10 bases short and J 3 bases short, with 16 bases between. Germline V gene sequence: CDR1 MNHNS, CDR2 SASEGT.